Below, 9 T cell receptor beta chains from the same sample are listed, as sequenced in a study of blood T cell repertoires in COVID-19. Some clones are missing from TCRdb's copy, which holds only in-frame ones; the method was immunoSEQ multiplex PCR. The data show under 300,000 clones, around nine tenths seen once. The sequencing sample was made of peripheral blood. All receptors derive from a woman in her forties who had recovered from COVID-19.

This sequence joins TRBV24-1 and TRBJ2-2; tentatively, D is TRBD1 (7 bases). Germline CDR1 KGHDR, CDR2 SFDVKD. This CDR3 is built from 16 residues. Trimming left V 9 bases short and J 6 bases short, with 22 bases between. The CDR3 region has the DNA TGTGCCACCGGGGGGAACAGGGTCACAGGGGCCGGGGAGCTGTTTTTT. It specifies CATGGNRVTGAGELFF.

The genes are TRBV6-5 and TRBJ2-2; TRBD2 agrees at 9 bases. CDR3 length: 15 residues. Per the germline V gene, CDR1 is MNHEY and CDR2 is SVGAGI. J gave up 4 bases and V 7 bases, and 7 bases lay outside the gene matches. CDR3 amino acids: CASTGGRAGTGELFF. The CDR3, as DNA: TGTGCCAGCACTGGCGGGAGGGCCGGCACCGGGGAGCTGTTTTTT.

This sequence joins TRBV7-8 and TRBJ1-4; 7 nucleotides match TRBD1. Germline lookup yields CDR1 SGHVS and CDR2 FQNEAQ. With V trimmed by 5 bases and J by 8 bases, 5 bases remained unmatched. The CDR3 covers 13 residues. CDR3 sequence: CASSPQGTEKLFF. The CDR3 nucleotides read TGTGCCAGCAGCCCACAGGGGACCGAAAAACTGTTTTTT.

The chain is built from TRBV7-3 and TRBJ2-7; tentatively, D is TRBD2 (6 bases). The CDR3 consists of 15 residues. V lost 5 bases, J lost 1 base, and 15 bases lay in between. Germline values: CDR1 SGHTA, CDR2 FQGTGA. CDR3 DNA sequence: TGTGCCAGCAGCCCCCGCGGGGCGGGATCCTACGAGCAGTACTTC. It encodes CASSPRGAGSYEQYF.

This sequence joins TRBV7-2 and TRBJ1-1, with 8 bases matching TRBD1. The V segment lost 5 bases and the J segment 9 bases; nucleotides outside the gene matches: 2. The CDR3 spans 11 residues. Germline values: CDR1 SGHTA, CDR2 FQGNSA. The chain's CDR3 is CASSGDRQAFF. In DNA, the CDR3 is TGTGCCAGCAGCGGGGACAGGCAAGCTTTCTTT.

The rearrangement links TRBV19 to TRBJ2-3; possible D gene TRBD2, 6 bases. Germline loops: CDR1 LNHDA, CDR2 SQIVND (reference sequence). Trimming shortened V by 3 bases and J by 0 bases, and 10 bases separated the two germline ends. This CDR3 comprises 15 residues. The CDR3 DNA sequence: TGTGCCAGTAGTATGGCGGGGACTAGCACAGATACGCAGTATTTT. Translating gives CASSMAGTSTDTQYF.

The chain recombines TRBV9 with TRBJ2-1, with TRBD1 identical over 12 bases. The germline gives CDR1 SGDLS, CDR2 YYNGEE. This CDR3 contains 14 residues. Trimming removed 2 bases from V and 7 bases from J; junction bases left unmatched: 1. CDR3 region: CASSVGQGANEQFF. In DNA form, the CDR3 reads TGTGCCAGCAGCGTGGGACAGGGGGCGAATGAGCAGTTCTTC.

J is TRBJ2-2 and V is TRBV4-1, with D perhaps TRBD2 (6 bases). The CDR3 is made up of 15 amino acids. Trimming left V 3 bases short and J 5 bases short, with 13 bases between. CDR1 is MGHRA, CDR2 YSYEKL, per germline. The CDR3 sequence: CASSHTGTSTGELFF. DNA of the CDR3: TGCGCCAGCAGCCACACCGGGACTTCTACCGGGGAGCTGTTTTTT.

This clone was picked up one time. V usage is TRBV7-2 and J usage is TRBJ2-7; the match to TRBD2 covers 14 bases. Per germline, CDR1 SGHTA and CDR2 FQGNSA. V was pared by 4 bases and J by 4 bases, with 12 bases of the junction left unmatched. CDR3 length: 18 residues. CDR3 region: CASSSGLAGGPGGYEQYF. DNA of the CDR3: TGTGCCAGCAGCTCAGGACTAGCGGGAGGCCCCGGCGGGTACGAGCAGTACTTC.